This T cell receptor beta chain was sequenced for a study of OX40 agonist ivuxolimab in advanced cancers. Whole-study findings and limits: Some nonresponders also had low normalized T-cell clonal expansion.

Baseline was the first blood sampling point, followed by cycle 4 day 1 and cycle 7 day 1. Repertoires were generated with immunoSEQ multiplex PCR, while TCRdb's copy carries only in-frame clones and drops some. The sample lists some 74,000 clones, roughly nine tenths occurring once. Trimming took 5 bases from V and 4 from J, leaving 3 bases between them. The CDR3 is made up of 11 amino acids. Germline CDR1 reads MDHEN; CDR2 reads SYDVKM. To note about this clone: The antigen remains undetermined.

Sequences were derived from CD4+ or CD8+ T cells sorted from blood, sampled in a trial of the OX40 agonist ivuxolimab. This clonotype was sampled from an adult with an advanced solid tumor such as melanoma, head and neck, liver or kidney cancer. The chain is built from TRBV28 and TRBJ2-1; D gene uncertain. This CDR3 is CASSVYNEQFF. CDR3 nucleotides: TGTGCCAGCAGTGTGTACAATGAGCAGTTCTTC.